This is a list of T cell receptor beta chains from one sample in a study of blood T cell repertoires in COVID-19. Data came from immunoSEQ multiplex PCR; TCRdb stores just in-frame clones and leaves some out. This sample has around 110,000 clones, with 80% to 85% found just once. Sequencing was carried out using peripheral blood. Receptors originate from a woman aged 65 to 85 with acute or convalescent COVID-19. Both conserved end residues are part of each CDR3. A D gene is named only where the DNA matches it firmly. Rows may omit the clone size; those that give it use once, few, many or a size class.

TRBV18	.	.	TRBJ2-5	TGTGCCAGCTCACCTCCAGGGGGGGAGACCCAGTACTTC	CASSPPGGETQYF
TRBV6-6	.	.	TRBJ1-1	TGTGCCAGCAGTACCCCAGGTTACACTGAAGCTTTCTTT	CASSTPGYTEAFF
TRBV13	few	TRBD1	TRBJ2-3	TGTGCCAGCATCGACAGGGGCTCAGATACGCAGTATTTT	CASIDRGSDTQYF
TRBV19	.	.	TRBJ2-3	TGTGCCAGTAGTCCGGGCGACACGACAGTAAATACGCAGTATTTT	CASSPGDTTVNTQYF
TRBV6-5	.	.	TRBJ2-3	TGTGCCAGCAGTCCTCCAGGGCAGGGAACAGATACGCAGTATTTT	CASSPPGQGTDTQYF
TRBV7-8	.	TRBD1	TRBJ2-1	TGTGCCAGCAGCTTAGGTCCGGACAGGGTTAATGAGCAGTTCTTC	CASSLGPDRVNEQFF
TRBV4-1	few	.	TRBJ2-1	TGCGCCAGCAGCCACCCGGGGTGGAACAATGAGCAGTTCTTC	CASSHPGWNNEQFF
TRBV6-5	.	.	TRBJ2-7	TGTGCCAGCAGCAACCGAGCCGGCTACGAGCAGTACTTC	CASSNRAGYEQYF
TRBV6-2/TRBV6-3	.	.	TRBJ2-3	TGTGCCAGCAGCCTCGGAAGGGACACTATGGGGAATACGCAGTATTTT	CASSLGRDTMGNTQYF
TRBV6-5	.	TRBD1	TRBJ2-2	TGTGCCAGCAGTTATGGGACAGTAAGCACCGGGGAGCTGTTTTTT	CASSYGTVSTGELFF
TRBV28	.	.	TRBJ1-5	TGTGCCAGCAGACAGAGTTATAGCAATCAGCCCCAGCATTTT	CASRQSYSNQPQHF
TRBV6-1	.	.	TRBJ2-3	TGTGCCAGCAGTGAAGCGGTCGGGAGTAGCACAGATACGCAGTATTTT	CASSEAVGSSTDTQYF
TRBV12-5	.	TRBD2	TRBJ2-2	TGTGCTAGTGCCCCTTCGCGGGGGAGCACCGGGGAGCTGTTTTTT	CASAPSRGSTGELFF
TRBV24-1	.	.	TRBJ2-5	TGTGCCACCAGTAGGGGTACCCAAGAGACCCAGTACTTC	CATSRGTQETQYF
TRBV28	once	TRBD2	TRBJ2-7	TGTGCCAGCAGTTCTCGGGGGGGGACGGTTGCCTACGAGCAGTACTTC	CASSSRGGTVAYEQYF
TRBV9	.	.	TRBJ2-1	TGTGCCAGCAGCGTAGTTACAACCCATGAGCAGTTCTTC	CASSVVTTHEQFF
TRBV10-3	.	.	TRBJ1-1	TGTGCCATCAGGGGAGGGACTGAAGCTTTCTTT	CAIRGGTEAFF
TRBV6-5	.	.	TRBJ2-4	TGTGCCAGCAGTTACTCACAGCACGGAAACATTCAGTACTTC	CASSYSQHGNIQYF
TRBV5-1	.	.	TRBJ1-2	TGCGCCAGCAGCTTTCTCACGGATGGCTACACCTTC	CASSFLTDGYTF
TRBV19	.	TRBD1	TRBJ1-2	TGTGCCAGTAGTACTTCCCTCTTACAGGGGGAAAAGGATGGCTACACCTTC	CASSTSLLQGEKDGYTF
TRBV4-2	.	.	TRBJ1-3	TGTGCCAGCAGCCCACAACCGGGTTCAGGAAACACCATATATTTT	CASSPQPGSGNTIYF
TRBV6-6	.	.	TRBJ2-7	TGTGCCAGCAGTCGATCCGGGGATTACGAGCAGTACTTC	CASSRSGDYEQYF
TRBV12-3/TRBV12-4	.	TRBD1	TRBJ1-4	TGTGCCAGCGGAAGGGGGCCTAATGAAAAACTGTTTTTT	CASGRGPNEKLFF
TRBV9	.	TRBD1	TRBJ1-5	TGTGCCAGCAGCCGGAACAGGGGGCCATTTCAGCCCCAGCATTTT	CASSRNRGPFQPQHF
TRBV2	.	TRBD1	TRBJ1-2	TGTGCCAGCACCGGACAGGGCCACAACTATGGCTACACCTTC	CASTGQGHNYGYTF
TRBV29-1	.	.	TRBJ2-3	TGCAGCGTCAGACTTACAGATACGCAGTATTTT	CSVRLTDTQYF
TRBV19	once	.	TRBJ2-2	TGTGCCAGTAGTCGACTGGGGAACACCGGGGAGCTGTTTTTT	CASSRLGNTGELFF
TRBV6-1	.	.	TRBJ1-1	TGTGCCAGCAGTGATGTACGGCGGACTCGGACTGAAGCTTTCTTT	CASSDVRRTRTEAFF
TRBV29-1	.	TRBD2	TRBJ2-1	TGCAGCGTTCGCGGACTAGCGGGAGATCGAGGTGAGCAGTTCTTC	CSVRGLAGDRGEQFF
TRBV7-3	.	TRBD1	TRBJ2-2	TGTGCCAGCAGCTTTGAGGGGGCGGCCGGGGAGCTGTTTTTT	CASSFEGAAGELFF
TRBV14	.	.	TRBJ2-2	TGTGCCAGCAGCCATCAGACTAGTCGTAGGATCGGGGAGCTGTTTTTT	CASSHQTSRRIGELFF
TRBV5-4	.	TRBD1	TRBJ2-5	TGTGCCAGCAGCTTGAGCCCAGGGGGCGTGGAGACCCAGTACTTC	CASSLSPGGVETQYF
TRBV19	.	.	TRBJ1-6	TGTGCCAGTAGTGCCGACCAGGGGTCCCTTTATTCACCCCTCCACTTT	CASSADQGSLYSPLHF
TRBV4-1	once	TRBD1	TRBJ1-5	TGCGCCAGCAGCCAAGGGGACAGGGGGTCTCAGCCCCAGCATTTT	CASSQGDRGSQPQHF
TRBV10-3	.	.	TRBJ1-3	TGTGCCATCTTCGGCGGGGGGTTAACTGGAAACACCATATATTTT	CAIFGGGLTGNTIYF
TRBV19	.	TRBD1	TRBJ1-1	TGTGCCAGTAGTTTTGGAACAGGGGGGGGGACTGAAGCTTTCTTT	CASSFGTGGGTEAFF
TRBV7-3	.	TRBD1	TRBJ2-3	TGTGCCAGCAGCCCCGGGACAGATAATACGCAGTATTTT	CASSPGTDNTQYF
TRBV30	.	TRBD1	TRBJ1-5	TGTGCCTGGAGCGCCGGGACAGGGCAGCCCCAGCATTTT	CAWSAGTGQPQHF
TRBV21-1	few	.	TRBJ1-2	TGTGCCAGCGGCCCTGGACAGGGCTACTATGGCTACACCTTC	CASGPGQGYYGYTF
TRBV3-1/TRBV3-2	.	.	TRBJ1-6	TGTGCCAGCAACCTCAGGGCTGTGATCAATTCACCCCTCCACTTT	CASNLRAVINSPLHF
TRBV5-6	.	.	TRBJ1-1	TGTGCCAGCAGCGACCCGAATACAGACAACACTGAAGCTTTCTTT	CASSDPNTDNTEAFF
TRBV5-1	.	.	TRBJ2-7	TGCGCCAGCAAAGAGGGTCTCTCCTACGAGCAGTACTTC	CASKEGLSYEQYF
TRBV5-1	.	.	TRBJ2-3	TGCGCCAGCAGCTTGTTCCTCCCGGGCACAGATACGCAGTATTTT	CASSLFLPGTDTQYF
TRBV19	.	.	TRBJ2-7	TGTGCCAGTAGTCCGCCGGGATCCCTAGGGAACGAGCAGTACTTC	CASSPPGSLGNEQYF
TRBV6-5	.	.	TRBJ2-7	TGTGCCAGCAGAGAGCCGACAGCCCTGTCCTACGAGCAGTACTTC	CASREPTALSYEQYF
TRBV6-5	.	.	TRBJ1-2	TGTGCCACCTGGTCCCACAGGGAGTTCGGCTACACCTTC	CATWSHREFGYTF
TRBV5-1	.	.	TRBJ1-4	TGCGCCAGCAGCTTGGACAGGTCAACTAATGAAAAACTGTTTTTT	CASSLDRSTNEKLFF
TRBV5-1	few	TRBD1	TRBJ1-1	TGCGCCAGCAGCTCCACCGGACAGGCGATCATGAACACTGAAGCTTTCTTT	CASSSTGQAIMNTEAFF
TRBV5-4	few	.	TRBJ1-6	TGTGCCAGCAGCTTGGTTTCCGGGATTAATTCACCCCTCCACTTT	CASSLVSGINSPLHF
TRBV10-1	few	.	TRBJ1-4	TGCGCCAGGCCGGGACAAAATGAAAAACTGTTTTTT	CARPGQNEKLFF
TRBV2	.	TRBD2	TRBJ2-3	TGTGCCAGCAGCGGCATAGCGGGGGGGTCGACGCAGTATTTT	CASSGIAGGSTQYF
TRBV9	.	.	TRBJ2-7	TGTGCCAGCAGCGTAGGGCCTCCCGGAAGGGGCGAGCAGTACTTC	CASSVGPPGRGEQYF
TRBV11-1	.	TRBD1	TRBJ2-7	TGTGCCAGCAGCCCGGGACAGGGTAAGACCTACGAGCAGTACTTC	CASSPGQGKTYEQYF
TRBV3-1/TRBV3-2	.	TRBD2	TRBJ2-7	TGTGCCAGCAGCTTAGCGGGAACTCCCTACGAGCAGTACTTC	CASSLAGTPYEQYF
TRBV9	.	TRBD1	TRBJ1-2	TGTGCCAGCAGCGTAGGACAGGGAAGTTGGGGCTACACCTTC	CASSVGQGSWGYTF
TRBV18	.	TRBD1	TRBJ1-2	TGTGCCAGCTCACCCGGGACAGCGGACGGCTACACCTTC	CASSPGTADGYTF
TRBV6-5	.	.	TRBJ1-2	TGTGCCAGCAGGGGGGGGAGAAGGGTATCCGGCTACACCTTC	CASRGGRRVSGYTF
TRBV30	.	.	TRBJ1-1	TGTGCCTGGATGGTTAGGCGCCTAGCGACTGAAGCTTTCTTT	CAWMVRRLATEAFF
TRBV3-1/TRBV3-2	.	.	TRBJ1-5	TGTGCCAGCAGCCTGGAGGTTAGCAATCAGCCCCAGCATTTT	CASSLEVSNQPQHF